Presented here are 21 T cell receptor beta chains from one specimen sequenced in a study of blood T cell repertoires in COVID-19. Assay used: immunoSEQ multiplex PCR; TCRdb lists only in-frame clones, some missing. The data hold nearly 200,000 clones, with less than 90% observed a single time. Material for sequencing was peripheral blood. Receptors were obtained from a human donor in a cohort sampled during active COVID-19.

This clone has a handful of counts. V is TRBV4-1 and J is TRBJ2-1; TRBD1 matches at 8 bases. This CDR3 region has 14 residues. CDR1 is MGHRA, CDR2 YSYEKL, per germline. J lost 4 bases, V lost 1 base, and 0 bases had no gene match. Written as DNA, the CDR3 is TGCGCCAGCAGCCAAGGGACAGGGTACAATGAGCAGTTCTTC. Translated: CASSQGTGYNEQFF.

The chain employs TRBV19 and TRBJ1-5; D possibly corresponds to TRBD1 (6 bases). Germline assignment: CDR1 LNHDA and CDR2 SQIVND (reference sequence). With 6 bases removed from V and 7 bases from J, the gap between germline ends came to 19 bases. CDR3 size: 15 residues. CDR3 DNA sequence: TGTGCCAGTAGCTCAAGTCCCACAGGGAAACAGCCCCAGCATTTT. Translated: CASSSSPTGKQPQHF.

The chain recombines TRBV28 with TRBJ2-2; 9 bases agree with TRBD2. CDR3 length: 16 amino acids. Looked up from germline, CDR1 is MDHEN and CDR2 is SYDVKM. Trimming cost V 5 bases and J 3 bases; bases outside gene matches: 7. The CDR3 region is CASSGGTSRYTGELFF. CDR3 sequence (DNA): TGTGCCAGCAGTGGGGGGACTAGCAGATACACCGGGGAGCTGTTTTTT.

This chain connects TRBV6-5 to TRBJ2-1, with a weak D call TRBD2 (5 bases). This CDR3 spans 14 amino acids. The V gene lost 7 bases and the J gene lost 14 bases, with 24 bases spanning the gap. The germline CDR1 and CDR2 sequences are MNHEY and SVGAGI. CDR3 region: CASTPEGQGRAKFF. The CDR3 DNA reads TGTGCCAGCACCCCCGAGGGCCAAGGAAGGGCGAAGTTCTTC.

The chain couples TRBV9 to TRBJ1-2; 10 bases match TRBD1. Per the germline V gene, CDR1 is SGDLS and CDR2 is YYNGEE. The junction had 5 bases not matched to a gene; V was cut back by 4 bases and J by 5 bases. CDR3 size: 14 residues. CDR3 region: CASSPQGQGYGYTF. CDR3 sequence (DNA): TGTGCCAGCAGCCCTCAGGGACAGGGGTATGGCTACACCTTC.

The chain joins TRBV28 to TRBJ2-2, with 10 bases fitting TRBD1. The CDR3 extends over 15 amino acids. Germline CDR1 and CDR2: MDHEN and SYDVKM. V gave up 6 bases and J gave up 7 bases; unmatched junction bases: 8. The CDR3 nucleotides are TGTGCCAGCAGGCGGGGACAGGGGAATTACGGGGAGCTGTTTTTT. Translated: CASRRGQGNYGELFF.

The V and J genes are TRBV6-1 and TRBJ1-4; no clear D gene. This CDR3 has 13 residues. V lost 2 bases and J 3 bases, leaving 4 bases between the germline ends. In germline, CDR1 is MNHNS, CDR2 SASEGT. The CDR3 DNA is TGTGCCAGCAGTGAATCTGCTAATGAAAAACTGTTTTTT. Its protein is CASSESANEKLFF.

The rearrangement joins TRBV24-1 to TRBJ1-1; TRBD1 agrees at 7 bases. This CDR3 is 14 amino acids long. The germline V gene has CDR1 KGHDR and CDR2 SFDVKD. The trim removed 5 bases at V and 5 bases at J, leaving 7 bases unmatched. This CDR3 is CATSANRGFTEAFF. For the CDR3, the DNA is TGTGCCACCAGTGCTAACAGGGGTTTTACTGAAGCTTTCTTT.

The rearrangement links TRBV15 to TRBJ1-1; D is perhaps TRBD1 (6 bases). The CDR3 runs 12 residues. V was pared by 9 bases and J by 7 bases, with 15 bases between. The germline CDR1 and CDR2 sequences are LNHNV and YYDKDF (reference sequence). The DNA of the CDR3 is TGTGCCACGGCAGGGGCCTTGGGTGAAGCTTTCTTT. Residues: CATAGALGEAFF.

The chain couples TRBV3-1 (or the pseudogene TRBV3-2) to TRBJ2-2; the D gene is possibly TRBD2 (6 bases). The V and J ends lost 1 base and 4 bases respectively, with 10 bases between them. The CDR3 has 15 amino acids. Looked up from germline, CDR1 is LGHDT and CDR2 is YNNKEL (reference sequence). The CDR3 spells CASSQVGGTTGELFF. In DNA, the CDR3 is TGTGCCAGCAGCCAAGTGGGCGGGACCACCGGGGAGCTGTTTTTT.

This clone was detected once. The CDR3 nucleotides read TGTGCCAGCAGCCAAGCGGGAGCCCTTTACAATGAGCAGTTCTTC. It is translated as CASSQAGALYNEQFF. The J gene is TRBJ2-1, the V gene TRBV7-6; 8 nucleotides line up with TRBD2. CDR3 length: 15 residues. The germline gives CDR1 SGHVS, CDR2 FNYEAQ. Trimming took 5 bases from V and 4 from J; bases not matched to a gene: 7.

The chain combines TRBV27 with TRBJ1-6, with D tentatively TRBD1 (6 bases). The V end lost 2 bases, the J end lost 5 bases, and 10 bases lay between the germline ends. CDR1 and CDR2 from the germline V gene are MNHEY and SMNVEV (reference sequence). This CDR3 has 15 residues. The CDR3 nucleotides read TGTGCCAGCAGTTTACTCAGGGGAGATAATTCACCCCTCCACTTT. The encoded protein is CASSLLRGDNSPLHF.

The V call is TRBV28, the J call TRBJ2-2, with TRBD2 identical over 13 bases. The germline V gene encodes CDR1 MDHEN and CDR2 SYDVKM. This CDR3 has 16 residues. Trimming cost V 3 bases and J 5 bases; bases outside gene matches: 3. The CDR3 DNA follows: TGTGCCAGCAGTTTGCCACTAGCGGGAGGGACCGGGGAGCTGTTTTTT. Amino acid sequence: CASSLPLAGGTGELFF.

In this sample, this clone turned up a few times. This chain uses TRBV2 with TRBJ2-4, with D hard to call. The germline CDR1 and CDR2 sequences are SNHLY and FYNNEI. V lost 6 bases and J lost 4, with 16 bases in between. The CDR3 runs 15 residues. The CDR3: CASSIRTPPKNIQYF. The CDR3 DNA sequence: TGTGCCAGCAGCATACGCACTCCGCCGAAAAACATTCAGTACTTC.

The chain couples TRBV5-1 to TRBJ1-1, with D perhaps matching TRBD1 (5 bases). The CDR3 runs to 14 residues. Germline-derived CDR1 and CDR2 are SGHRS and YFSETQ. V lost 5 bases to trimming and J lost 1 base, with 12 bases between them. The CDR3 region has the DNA TGCGCCAGCAGGACAGCCTCGAAGAACACTGAAGCTTTCTTT. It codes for CASRTASKNTEAFF.

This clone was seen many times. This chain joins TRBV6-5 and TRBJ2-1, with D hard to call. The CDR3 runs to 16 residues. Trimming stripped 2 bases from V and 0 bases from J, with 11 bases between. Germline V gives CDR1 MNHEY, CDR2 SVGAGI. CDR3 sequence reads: CASSYRRPSSYNEQFF. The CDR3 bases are TGTGCCAGCAGTTACCGCCGCCCCAGCTCCTACAATGAGCAGTTCTTC.

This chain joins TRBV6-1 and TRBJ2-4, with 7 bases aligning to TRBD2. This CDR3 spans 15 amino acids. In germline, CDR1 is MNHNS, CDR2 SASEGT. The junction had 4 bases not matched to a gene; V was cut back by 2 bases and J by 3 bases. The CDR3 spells CASSEWAGVKNIQYF. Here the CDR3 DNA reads TGTGCCAGCAGTGAATGGGCGGGAGTCAAAAACATTCAGTACTTC.

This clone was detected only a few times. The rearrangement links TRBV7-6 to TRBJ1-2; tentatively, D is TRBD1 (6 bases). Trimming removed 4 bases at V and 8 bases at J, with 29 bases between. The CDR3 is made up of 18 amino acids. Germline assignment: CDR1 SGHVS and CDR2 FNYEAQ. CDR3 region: CASSSHPRGAEPAGGYTF. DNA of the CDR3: TGTGCCAGCAGCTCACACCCACGGGGGGCGGAACCCGCAGGAGGCTACACCTTC.

Written as DNA, the CDR3 is TGTGCCAGCAGCCCCCTACAGGGCGGGAGGATATATTTT. This encodes CASSPLQGGRIYF. This chain links TRBV7-9 with TRBJ1-3; D is perhaps TRBD1 (6 bases). Germline V gene lookup returns CDR1 SEHNR and CDR2 FQNEAQ (reference sequence). The CDR3 has 13 amino acids. Trimming stripped 5 bases from V and 13 bases from J, with 18 bases between.

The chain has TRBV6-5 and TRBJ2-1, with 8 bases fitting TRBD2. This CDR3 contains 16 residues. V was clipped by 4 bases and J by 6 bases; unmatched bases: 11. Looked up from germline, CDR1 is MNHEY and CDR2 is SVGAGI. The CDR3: CASSSPGPRGGNEQFF. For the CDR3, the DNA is TGTGCCAGCAGTTCGCCAGGGCCCCGGGGGGGCAATGAGCAGTTCTTC.

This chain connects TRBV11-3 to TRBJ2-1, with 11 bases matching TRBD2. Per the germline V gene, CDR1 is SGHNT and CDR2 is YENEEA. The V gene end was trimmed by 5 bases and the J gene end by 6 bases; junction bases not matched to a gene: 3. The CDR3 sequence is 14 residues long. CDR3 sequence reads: CASSQGLAVNEQFF. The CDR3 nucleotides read TGTGCCAGCAGCCAGGGACTAGCGGTCAATGAGCAGTTCTTC.